This T cell receptor beta chain was retrieved from a study of PD-L1 blockade in urothelial cancer. Across the whole study: Patients' prior chemotherapy regimens numbered 0 to 3. Blood analysis occurred 3 weeks (second dose) and 6 weeks after treatment start.

Trimming took off 6 bases at V and 11 bases at J, with 17 bases between the two ends. Looked up from germline, CDR1 is MNHEY and CDR2 is SVGAGI. The CDR3 loop spans 13 amino acids. Disease in patients was locally advanced or metastatic urothelial carcinoma. Each PCR reaction had synthetic TCR analog templates spiked into it. The protocol was immunoSEQ multiplex PCR, while the TCRdb copy is restricted to in-frame clones and leaves out a portion. The sample lists 70,000 to 85,000 clones; 80% to 90% were seen once. The chain joins TRBV6-5 to TRBJ1-5; D is unresolved. This specimen was PBMCs, taken around atezolizumab (anti-PD-L1) treatment. The TCR comes from an older man with urothelial cancer. The CDR3 DNA reads as TGTGCCAGCAGCCTCCTAGCAGAAAGTACCCAGCATTTT. Translated, it gives CASSLLAESTQHF.